This entry concerns a single TCR beta chain. The data derive from a study of blood T cell repertoires in COVID-19. The wider study: COVID-19 samples collected from the United States, Italy and Spain covered acute and convalescent phases. Sources were T cells, B-cell-depleted T cells, or PBMCs; the material itself was cDNA or gDNA.

Original handling: Amplification from reference gene primers served as the basis for estimated nucleated cell counts. The data were produced by immunoSEQ multiplex PCR, yet TCRdb's version contains in-frame clones alone and is incomplete. V, J and clone size are taken as reported in that table, and D and trimming were inferred from the DNA itself. This table holds under 150,000 clones, 88% found once. The V and J ends lost 8 bases and 13 bases respectively, with 12 bases between them. Germline V lookup: CDR1 MNHEY, CDR2 SMNVEV (reference sequence). CDR3 size: 11 residues. The TCR sequence derives from a human donor in a cohort sampled during active COVID-19. The gene calls are TRBV27 and TRBJ1-6; D unresolved. Sequenced: peripheral blood. The CDR3: CASSPEGPLHF. The CDR3, as DNA: TGTGCCAGCTCTCCCGAGGGCCCCCTCCACTTT.